A selection of T cell receptor beta chains follows, all from one sample in a study of OX40 agonist ivuxolimab in advanced cancers. The repertoire was sequenced with immunoSEQ multiplex PCR; TCRdb's copy has only in-frame clones and lacks some. The sample holds approximately 65,000 clones, roughly 85% seen once. The sample consisted of CD4+ or CD8+ T cells sorted from blood, taken in a trial of the OX40 agonist ivuxolimab. The receptors derive from an adult with an advanced solid tumor such as melanoma, head and neck, liver or kidney cancer. CDR3s include the opening cysteine and the closing phenylalanine or tryptophan. The D gene is left open where the match is weak. Clone size, where shown, is once, few, many, or a class for clones that have expanded.

D gene,J gene,V gene,clone size,CDR3 protein,CDR3 DNA
-,TRBJ1-1,TRBV6-5,-,CASSYTVLNTEAFF,TGTGCCAGCAGTTACACAGTACTGAACACTGAAGCTTTCTTT
TRBD2,TRBJ2-3,TRBV30,-,CAWSALAGGSTDTQYF,TGTGCCTGGAGTGCACTAGCGGGGGGGAGCACAGATACGCAGTATTTT
-,TRBJ1-2,TRBV10-3,-,CAISDRGANYGYTF,TGTGCCATCAGTGATAGGGGAGCTAACTATGGCTACACCTTC
-,TRBJ1-2,TRBV27,-,CASSSGSSGYTF,TGTGCCAGCAGTTCCGGATCTAGTGGCTACACCTTC
-,TRBJ1-2,TRBV29-1,-,CSVEGPGTYGYTF,TGCAGCGTTGAAGGTCCGGGGACCTATGGCTACACCTTC
TRBD1,TRBJ1-2,TRBV6-5,-,CASTYNTGDYGYTF,TGTGCCAGCACCTACAACACAGGGGACTATGGCTACACCTTC
-,TRBJ2-6,TRBV6-5,-,CASRDTDSGANVLTF,TGTGCCAGCAGGGACACCGACTCTGGGGCCAACGTCCTGACTTTC
-,TRBJ1-5,TRBV4-1,-,CASSQDSVGGQPQHF,TGCGCCAGCAGCCAAGATTCGGTGGGTGGGCAGCCCCAGCATTTT
-,TRBJ2-1,TRBV7-9,few,CASSSDVSSYNEQFF,TGTGCCAGCAGCTCGGACGTGAGCTCCTACAATGAGCAGTTCTTC
TRBD1,TRBJ2-7,TRBV28,-,CASRYRGLYEQYF,TGTGCCAGCAGATACAGGGGGCTATACGAGCAGTACTTC
TRBD2,TRBJ2-3,TRBV6-6,once,CASSYLYSGRLDTQYF,TGTGCCAGCAGTTACTTATATAGCGGGAGGCTGGATACGCAGTATTTT
TRBD2,TRBJ2-3,TRBV15,-,CATSLRTSGTGADTQYF,TGTGCCACCAGCTTACGGACTAGCGGGACGGGGGCAGATACGCAGTATTTT
-,TRBJ1-6,TRBV21-1,-,CASRPPVWTVGGTQSPLHF,TGTGCCAGCAGACCCCCAGTTTGGACGGTTGGGGGGACGCAGTCACCCCTCCACTTT
-,TRBJ2-7,TRBV27,once,CASSLSRNSYEQYF,TGTGCCAGCAGTTTATCCCGAAATTCCTACGAGCAGTACTTC
TRBD1,TRBJ2-2,TRBV6-5,-,CASRRTGNTGELFF,TGTGCCAGCAGGAGGACAGGAAACACCGGGGAGCTGTTTTTT
-,TRBJ1-5,TRBV6-1,-,CASNEGGENRPQHF,TGTGCCAGCAATGAGGGGGGGGAAAATCGGCCCCAGCATTTT
-,TRBJ2-5,TRBV7-8,-,CASSLVVGLETQYF,TGTGCCAGCAGCTTAGTTGTGGGGTTGGAGACCCAGTACTTC